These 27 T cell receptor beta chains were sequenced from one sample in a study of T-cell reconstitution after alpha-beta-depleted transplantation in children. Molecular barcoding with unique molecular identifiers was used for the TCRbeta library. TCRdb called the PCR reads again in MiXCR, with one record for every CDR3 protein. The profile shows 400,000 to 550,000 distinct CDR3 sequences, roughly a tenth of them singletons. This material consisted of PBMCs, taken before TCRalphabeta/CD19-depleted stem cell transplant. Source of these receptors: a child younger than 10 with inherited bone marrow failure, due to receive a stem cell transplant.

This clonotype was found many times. The CDR3 DNA reads as TGTGCCTGGGACAGGGGCTCCTACAATGAGCAGTTCTTC. Encoded protein: CAWDRGSYNEQFF. J is TRBJ2-1 and V is TRBV30; 8 nucleotides align to TRBD1. With 5 bases clipped from V and 0 bases from J, the junction kept 0 bases outside the gene matches. CDR1 and CDR2 from the germline V gene are GTSNPN and SVGIG (reference sequence). The CDR3 totals 13 residues.

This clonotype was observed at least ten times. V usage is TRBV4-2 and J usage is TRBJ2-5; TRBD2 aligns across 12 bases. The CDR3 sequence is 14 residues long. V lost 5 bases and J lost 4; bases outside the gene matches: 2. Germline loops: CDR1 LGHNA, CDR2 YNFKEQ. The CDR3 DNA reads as TGTGCCAGCAGCACACTAGCGGGAGGAGAGACCCAGTACTTC. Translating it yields CASSTLAGGETQYF.

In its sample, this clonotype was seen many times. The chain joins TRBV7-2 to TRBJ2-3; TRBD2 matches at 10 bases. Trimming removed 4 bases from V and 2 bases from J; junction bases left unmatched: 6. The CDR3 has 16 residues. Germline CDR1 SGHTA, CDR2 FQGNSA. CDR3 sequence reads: CASSSTLAGVTDTQYF. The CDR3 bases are TGTGCCAGCAGCTCCACCCTAGCGGGAGTCACAGATACGCAGTATTTT.

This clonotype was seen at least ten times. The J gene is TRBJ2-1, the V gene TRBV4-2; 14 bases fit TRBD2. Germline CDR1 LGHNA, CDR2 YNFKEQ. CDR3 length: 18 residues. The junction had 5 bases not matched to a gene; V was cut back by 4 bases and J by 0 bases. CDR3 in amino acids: CASSLGLAGASSYNEQFF. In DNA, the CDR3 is TGTGCCAGCAGCCTGGGACTAGCGGGAGCCAGCTCCTACAATGAGCAGTTCTTC.

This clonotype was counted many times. CDR3 nucleotide sequence: TGCAGCGTTGAACTGACTAGCGGTAACACCGGGGAGCTGTTTTTT. Its protein product is CSVELTSGNTGELFF. V gene TRBV29-1 combines with J gene TRBJ2-2, with 9 bases fitting TRBD2. CDR3 size: 15 residues. V trimming: 2 bases; J trimming: 2 bases; junction bases outside the gene matches: 3. The germline V gene has CDR1 SQVTM and CDR2 ANQGSEA.

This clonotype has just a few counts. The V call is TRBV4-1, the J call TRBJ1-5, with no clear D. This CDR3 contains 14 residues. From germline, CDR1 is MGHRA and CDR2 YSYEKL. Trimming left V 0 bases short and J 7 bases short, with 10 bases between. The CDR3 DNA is TGCGCCAGCAGCCAAGAATCGGGGTGGCAGCCCCAGCATTTT. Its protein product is CASSQESGWQPQHF.

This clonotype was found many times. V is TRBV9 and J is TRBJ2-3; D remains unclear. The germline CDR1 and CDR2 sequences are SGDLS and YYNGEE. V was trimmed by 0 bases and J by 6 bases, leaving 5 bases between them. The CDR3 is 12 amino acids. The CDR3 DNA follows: TGTGCCAGCAGCGTAGAGTCTGATACGCAGTATTTT. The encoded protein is CASSVESDTQYF.

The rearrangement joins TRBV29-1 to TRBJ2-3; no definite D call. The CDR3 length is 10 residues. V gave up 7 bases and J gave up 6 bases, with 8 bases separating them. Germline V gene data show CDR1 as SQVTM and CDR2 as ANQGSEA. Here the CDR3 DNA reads TGCAGCGGCGACCGGGATACGCAGTATTTT. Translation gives CSGDRDTQYF.

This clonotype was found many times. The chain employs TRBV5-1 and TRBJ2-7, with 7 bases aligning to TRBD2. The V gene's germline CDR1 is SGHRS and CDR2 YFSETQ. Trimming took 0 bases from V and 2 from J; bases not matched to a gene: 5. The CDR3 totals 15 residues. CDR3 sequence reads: CASSLVSSGTYEQYF. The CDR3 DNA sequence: TGCGCCAGCAGCTTGGTTTCTAGCGGCACCTACGAGCAGTACTTC.

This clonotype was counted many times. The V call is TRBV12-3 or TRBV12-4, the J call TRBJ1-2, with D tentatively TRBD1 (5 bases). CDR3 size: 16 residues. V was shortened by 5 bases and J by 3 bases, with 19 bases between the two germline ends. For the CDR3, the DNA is TGTGCCAGCAGTCTTGGGGGGTCCTGGATTTACTATGGCTACACCTTC. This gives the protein CASSLGGSWIYYGYTF.

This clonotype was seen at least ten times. The CDR3 coding sequence is TGTGCCAGCAGGGCAGTAGAGACCCAGTACTTC. Its translation is CASRAVETQYF. The V gene is TRBV28, the J gene TRBJ2-5; no clear D. Germline CDR1 is MDHEN and CDR2 is SYDVKM. The CDR3 length is 11 residues. V was trimmed by 6 bases and J by 4 bases, leaving 6 bases between them.

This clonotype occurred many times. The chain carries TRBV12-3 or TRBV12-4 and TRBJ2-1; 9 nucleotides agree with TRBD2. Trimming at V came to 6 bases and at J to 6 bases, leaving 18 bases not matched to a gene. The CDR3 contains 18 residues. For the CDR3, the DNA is TGTGCCAGCAGCCTCAGGGCAATAGCGGGAGTGAGGGCCAATGAGCAGTTCTTC. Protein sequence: CASSLRAIAGVRANEQFF.

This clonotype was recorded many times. The CDR3 spells CASSSIPRGEGTDTQYF. As DNA, the CDR3 is TGTGCCAGCAGCTCAATTCCCCGGGGTGAGGGCACAGATACGCAGTATTTT. The rearrangement uses TRBV12-3 or TRBV12-4 and TRBJ2-3; a weak D match, TRBD2 (5 bases). The length of the CDR3 is 17 residues. The V end was cut by 6 bases, the J end by 1 base, with 20 bases between.

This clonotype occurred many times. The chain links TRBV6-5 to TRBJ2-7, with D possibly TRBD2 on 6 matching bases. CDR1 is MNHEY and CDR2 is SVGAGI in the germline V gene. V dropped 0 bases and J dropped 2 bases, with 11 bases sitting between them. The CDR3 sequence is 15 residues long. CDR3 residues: CASSYSSAGPYEQYF. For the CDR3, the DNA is TGTGCCAGCAGTTACTCCTCGGCGGGACCCTACGAGCAGTACTTC.

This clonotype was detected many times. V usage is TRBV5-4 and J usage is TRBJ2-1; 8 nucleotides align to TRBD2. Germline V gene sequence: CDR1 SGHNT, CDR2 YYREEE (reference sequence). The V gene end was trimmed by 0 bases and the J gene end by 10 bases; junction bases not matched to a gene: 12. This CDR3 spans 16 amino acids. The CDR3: CASSLAGGLAGKEQFF. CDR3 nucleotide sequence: TGTGCCAGCAGCTTGGCCGGCGGTCTAGCGGGCAAAGAGCAGTTCTTC.

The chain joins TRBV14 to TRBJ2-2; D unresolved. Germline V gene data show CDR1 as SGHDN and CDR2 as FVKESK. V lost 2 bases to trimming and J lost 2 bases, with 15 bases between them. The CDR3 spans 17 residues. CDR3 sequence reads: CASSQSPAPVNTGELFF. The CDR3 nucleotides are TGTGCCAGCAGCCAATCCCCAGCGCCTGTTAACACCGGGGAGCTGTTTTTT.

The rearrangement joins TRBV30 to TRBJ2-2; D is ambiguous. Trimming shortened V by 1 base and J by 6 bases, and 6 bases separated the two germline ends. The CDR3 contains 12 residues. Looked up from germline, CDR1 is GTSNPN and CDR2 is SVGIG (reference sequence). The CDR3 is CAWSGVAGELFF. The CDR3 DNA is TGTGCCTGGAGTGGGGTAGCCGGGGAGCTGTTTTTT.

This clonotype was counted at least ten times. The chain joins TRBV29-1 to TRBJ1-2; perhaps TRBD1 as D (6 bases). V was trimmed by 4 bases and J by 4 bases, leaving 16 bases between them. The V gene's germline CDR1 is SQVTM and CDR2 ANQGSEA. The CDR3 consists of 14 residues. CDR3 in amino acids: CSVAPGHKAYGYTF. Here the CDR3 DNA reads TGCAGCGTTGCCCCGGGACATAAGGCCTATGGCTACACCTTC. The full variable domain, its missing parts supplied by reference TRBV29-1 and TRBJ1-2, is SAVISQKPSRDICQRGTSLTIQCQVDSQVTMMFWYRQQPGQSLTLIATANQGSEATYESGFVIDKFPISRPNLTFSTLTVSNMSPEDSSIYLCSVAPGHKAYGYTFGSGTRLTVV.

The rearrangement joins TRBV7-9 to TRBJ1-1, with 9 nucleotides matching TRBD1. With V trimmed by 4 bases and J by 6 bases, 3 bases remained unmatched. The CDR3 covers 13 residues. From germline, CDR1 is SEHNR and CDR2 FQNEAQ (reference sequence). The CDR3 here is CASSSQGAAEAFF. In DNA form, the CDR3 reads TGTGCCAGCAGCTCACAGGGGGCTGCTGAAGCTTTCTTT.

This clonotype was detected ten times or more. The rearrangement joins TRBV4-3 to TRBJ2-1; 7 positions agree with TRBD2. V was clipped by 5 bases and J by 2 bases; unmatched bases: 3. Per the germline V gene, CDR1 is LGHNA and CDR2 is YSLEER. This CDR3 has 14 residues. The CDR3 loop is CASSWSGTYNEQFF. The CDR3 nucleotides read TGCGCCAGCAGCTGGAGCGGGACCTACAATGAGCAGTTCTTC.

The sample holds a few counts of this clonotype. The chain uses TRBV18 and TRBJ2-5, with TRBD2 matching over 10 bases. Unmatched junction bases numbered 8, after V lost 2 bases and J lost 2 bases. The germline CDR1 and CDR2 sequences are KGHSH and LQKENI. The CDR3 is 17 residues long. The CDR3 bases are TGTGCCAGCTCACCAAGATCCGGGACTAGCGCACAAGAGACCCAGTACTTC. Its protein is CASSPRSGTSAQETQYF.

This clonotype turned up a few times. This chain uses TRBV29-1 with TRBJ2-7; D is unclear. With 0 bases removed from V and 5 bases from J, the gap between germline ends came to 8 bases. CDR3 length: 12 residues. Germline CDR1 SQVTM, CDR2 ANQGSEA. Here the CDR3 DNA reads TGCAGCGTTGAAGATATGGGGAACGAGCAGTACTTC. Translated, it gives CSVEDMGNEQYF.

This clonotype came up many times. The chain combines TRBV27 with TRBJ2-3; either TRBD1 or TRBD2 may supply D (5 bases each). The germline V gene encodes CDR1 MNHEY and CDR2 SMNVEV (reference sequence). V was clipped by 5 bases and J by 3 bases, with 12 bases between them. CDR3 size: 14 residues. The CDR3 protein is CASSLGLATDTQYF. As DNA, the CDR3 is TGTGCCAGCAGTCTGGGGCTAGCTACAGATACGCAGTATTTT.

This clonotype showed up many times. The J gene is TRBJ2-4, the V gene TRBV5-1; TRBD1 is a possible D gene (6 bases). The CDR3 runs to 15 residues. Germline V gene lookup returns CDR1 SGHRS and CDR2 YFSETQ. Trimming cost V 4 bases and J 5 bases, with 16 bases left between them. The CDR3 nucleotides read TGCGCCAGCAGCCAAACCACAGGGTTCCAAAACATTCAGTACTTC. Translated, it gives CASSQTTGFQNIQYF.

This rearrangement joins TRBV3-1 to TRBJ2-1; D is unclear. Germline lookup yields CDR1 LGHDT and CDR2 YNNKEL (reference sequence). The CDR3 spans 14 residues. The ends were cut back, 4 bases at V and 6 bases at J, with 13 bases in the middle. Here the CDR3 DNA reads TGTGCCAGCAGCCTGCCTGGGAACCCCAATGAGCAGTTCTTC. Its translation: CASSLPGNPNEQFF.

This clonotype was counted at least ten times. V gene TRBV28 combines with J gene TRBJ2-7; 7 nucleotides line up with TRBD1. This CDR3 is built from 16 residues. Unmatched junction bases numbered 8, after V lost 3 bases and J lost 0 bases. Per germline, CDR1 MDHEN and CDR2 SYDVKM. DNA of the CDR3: TGTGCCAGCAGTTTTGCACAGGGGAGAAGCTCCTACGAGCAGTACTTC. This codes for CASSFAQGRSSYEQYF. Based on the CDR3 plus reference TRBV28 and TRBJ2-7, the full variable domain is DVKVTQSSRYLVKRTGEKVFLECVQDMDHENMFWYRQDPGLGLRLIYFSYDVKMKEKGDIPEGYSVSREKKERFSLILESASTNQTSMYLCASSFAQGRSSYEQYFGPGTRLTVT.

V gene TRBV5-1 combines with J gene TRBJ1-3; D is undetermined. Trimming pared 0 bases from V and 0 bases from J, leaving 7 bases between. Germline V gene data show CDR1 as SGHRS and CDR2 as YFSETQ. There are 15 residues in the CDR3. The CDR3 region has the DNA TGCGCCAGCAGCTTGGAGGCAGTCTCTGGAAACACCATATATTTT. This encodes CASSLEAVSGNTIYF.